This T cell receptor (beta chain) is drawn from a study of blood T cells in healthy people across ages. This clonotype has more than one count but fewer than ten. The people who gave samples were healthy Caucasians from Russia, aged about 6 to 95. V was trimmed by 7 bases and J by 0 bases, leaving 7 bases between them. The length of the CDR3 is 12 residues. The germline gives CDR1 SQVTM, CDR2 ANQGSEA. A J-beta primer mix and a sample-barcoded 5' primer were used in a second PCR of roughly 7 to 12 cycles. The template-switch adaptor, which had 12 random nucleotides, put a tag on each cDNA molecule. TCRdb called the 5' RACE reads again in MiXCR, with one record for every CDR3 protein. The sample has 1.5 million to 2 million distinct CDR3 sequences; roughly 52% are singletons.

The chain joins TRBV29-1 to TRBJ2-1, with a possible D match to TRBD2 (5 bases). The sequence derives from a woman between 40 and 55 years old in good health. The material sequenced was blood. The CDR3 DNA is TGCAGCGGAGGGAGCTCCTACAATGAGCAGTTCTTC. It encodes CSGGSSYNEQFF.